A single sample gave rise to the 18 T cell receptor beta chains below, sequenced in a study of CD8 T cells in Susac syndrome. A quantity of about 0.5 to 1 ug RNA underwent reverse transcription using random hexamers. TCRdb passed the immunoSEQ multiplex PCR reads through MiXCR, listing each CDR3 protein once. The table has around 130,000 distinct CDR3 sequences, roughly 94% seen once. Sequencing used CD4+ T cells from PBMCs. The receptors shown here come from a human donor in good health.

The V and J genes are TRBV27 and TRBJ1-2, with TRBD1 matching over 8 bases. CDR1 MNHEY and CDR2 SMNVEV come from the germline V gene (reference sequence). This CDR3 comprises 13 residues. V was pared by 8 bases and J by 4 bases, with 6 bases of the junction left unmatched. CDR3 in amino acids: CASRPGGGYGYTF. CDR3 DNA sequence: TGTGCCAGCCGTCCAGGGGGCGGCTATGGCTACACCTTC.

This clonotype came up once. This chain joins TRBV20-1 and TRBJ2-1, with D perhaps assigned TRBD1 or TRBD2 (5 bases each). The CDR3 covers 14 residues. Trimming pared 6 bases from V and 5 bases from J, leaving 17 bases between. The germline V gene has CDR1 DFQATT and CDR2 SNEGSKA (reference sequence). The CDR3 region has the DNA TGCAGTGCAAATCACCGGGACCGCGACAATGAGCAGTTCTTC. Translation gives CSANHRDRDNEQFF.

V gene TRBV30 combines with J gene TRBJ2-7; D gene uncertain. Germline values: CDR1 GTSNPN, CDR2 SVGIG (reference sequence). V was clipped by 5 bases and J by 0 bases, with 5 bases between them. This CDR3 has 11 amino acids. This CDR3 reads CAWGRSYEQYF. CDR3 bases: TGTGCCTGGGGTCGCTCCTACGAGCAGTACTTC.

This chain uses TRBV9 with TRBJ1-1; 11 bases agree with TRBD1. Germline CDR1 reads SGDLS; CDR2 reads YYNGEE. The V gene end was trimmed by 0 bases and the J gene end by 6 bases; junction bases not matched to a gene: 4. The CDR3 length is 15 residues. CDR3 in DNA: TGTGCCAGCAGCGTAGCGGACAGGGGGCAAGCTGAAGCTTTCTTT. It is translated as CASSVADRGQAEAFF.

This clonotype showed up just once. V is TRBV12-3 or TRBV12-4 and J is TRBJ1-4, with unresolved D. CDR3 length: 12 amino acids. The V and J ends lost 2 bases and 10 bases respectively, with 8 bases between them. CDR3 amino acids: CASSLSSGKLFF. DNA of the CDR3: TGTGCCAGCAGTTTATCCTCAGGAAAACTGTTTTTT.

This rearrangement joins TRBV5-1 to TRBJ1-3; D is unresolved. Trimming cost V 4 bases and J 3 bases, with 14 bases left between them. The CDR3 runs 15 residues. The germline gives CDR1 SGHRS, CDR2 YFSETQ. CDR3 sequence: CASSQDGARGNTIYF. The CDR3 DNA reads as TGCGCCAGCAGCCAAGACGGTGCGCGTGGAAACACCATATATTTT.

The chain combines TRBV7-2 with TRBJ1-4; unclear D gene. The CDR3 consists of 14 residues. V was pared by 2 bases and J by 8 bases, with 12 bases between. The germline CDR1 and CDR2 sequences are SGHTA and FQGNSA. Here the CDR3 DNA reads TGTGCCAGCAGCTTATCCCCAATGGGAGAAAAACTGTTTTTT. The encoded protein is CASSLSPMGEKLFF.

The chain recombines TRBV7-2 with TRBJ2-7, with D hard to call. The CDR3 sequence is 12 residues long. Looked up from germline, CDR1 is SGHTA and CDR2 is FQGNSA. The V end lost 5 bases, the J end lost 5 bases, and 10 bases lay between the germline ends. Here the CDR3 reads CASSPSSHEQYF. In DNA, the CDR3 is TGTGCCAGCAGCCCCTCGTCTCACGAGCAGTACTTC.

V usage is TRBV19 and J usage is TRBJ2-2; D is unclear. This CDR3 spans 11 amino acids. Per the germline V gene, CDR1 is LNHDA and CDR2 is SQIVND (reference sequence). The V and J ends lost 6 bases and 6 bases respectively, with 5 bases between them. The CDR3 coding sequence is TGTGCCAGTAGCTCCCCCGGGGAGCTGTTTTTT. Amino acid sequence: CASSSPGELFF.

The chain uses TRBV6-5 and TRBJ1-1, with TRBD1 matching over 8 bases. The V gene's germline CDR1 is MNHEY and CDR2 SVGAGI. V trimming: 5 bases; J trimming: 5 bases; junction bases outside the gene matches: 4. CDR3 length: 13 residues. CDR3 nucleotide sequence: TGTGCCAGCAGTCGGACAGGGAGAACTGAAGCTTTCTTT. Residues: CASSRTGRTEAFF.

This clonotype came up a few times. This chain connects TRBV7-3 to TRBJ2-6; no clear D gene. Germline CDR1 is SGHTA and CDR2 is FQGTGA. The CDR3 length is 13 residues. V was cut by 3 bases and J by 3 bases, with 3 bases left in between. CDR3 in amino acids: CASSFFGANVLTF. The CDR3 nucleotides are TGTGCCAGCAGCTTTTTTGGGGCCAACGTCCTGACTTTC.

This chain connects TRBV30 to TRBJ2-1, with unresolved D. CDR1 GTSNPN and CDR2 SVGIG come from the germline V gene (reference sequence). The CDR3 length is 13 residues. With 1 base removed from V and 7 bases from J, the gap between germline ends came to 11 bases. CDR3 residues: CAWSGWLRNEQFF. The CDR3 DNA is TGTGCCTGGAGTGGCTGGCTACGGAATGAGCAGTTCTTC.

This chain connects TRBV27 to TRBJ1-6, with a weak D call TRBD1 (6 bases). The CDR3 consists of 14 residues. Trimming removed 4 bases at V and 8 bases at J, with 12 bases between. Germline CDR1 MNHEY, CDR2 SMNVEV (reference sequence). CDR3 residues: CASSSQGWDSPLHF. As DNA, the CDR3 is TGTGCCAGCAGTTCACAGGGTTGGGATTCACCCCTCCACTTT.

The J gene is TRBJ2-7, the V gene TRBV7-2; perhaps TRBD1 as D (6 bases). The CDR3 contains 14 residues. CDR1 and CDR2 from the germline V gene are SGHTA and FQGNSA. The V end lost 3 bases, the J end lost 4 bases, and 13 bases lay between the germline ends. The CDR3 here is CASSFAFQGYEQYF. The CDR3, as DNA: TGTGCCAGCAGCTTTGCCTTCCAGGGGTACGAGCAGTACTTC.

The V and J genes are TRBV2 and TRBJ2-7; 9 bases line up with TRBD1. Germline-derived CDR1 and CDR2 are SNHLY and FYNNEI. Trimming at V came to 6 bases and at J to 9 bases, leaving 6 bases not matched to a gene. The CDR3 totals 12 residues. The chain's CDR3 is CASSDRDRAQYF. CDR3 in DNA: TGTGCCAGCAGCGACCGGGACAGGGCGCAGTACTTC.

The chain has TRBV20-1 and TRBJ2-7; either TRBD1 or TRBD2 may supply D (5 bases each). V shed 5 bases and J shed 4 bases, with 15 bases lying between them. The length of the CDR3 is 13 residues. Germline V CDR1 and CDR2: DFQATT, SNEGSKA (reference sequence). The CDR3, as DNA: TGCAGTGCTGGACGGGACGGGCGATACGAGCAGTACTTC. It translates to CSAGRDGRYEQYF.

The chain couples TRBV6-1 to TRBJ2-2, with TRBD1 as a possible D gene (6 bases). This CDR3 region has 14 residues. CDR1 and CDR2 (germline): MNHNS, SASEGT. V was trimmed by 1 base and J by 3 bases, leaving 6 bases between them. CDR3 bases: TGTGCCAGCAGTGAAGACAGGGACACCGGGGAGCTGTTTTTT. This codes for CASSEDRDTGELFF.

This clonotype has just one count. The CDR3, as DNA: TGCAGTGCTTTGAAACATTCTAGCGGGAGTTACGAGCAGTACTTC. Protein product: CSALKHSSGSYEQYF. The V and J genes are TRBV20-1 and TRBJ2-7; TRBD2 matches 10 bases. J was trimmed by 4 bases and V by 5 bases; bases with no gene match: 11. The germline V gene encodes CDR1 DFQATT and CDR2 SNEGSKA (reference sequence). This CDR3 is 15 amino acids long.